These 12 T cell receptor beta chains came from one sample sequenced in a study of blood T cell repertoires in COVID-19. The assay was immunoSEQ multiplex PCR, and TCRdb's table has in-frame clones only and misses some. The table has about 150,000 clones, about 80% seen once. The sequenced material came from peripheral blood. Every receptor here comes from a man aged 55 to 70 with acute or convalescent COVID-19.

The chain is built from TRBV28 and TRBJ1-5, with TRBD1 identical over 7 bases. V lost 6 bases, J lost 3 bases, and 5 bases stayed unmatched. Germline V gives CDR1 MDHEN, CDR2 SYDVKM. There are 14 residues in the CDR3. CDR3 sequence reads: CASSPTGYNQPQHF. The CDR3 region has the DNA TGTGCCAGCAGCCCGACAGGGTACAATCAGCCCCAGCATTTT.

The chain couples TRBV7-2 to TRBJ1-2; TRBD1 is a possible D gene (5 bases). The CDR3 is 17 amino acids. Germline CDR1 reads SGHTA; CDR2 reads FQGNSA. The V end was cut by 1 base, the J end by 0 bases, with 15 bases between. The CDR3 DNA sequence: TGTGCCAGCAGCTTAGTTTTTCGGACAAGCCCTAACTATGGCTACACCTTC. This sequence encodes CASSLVFRTSPNYGYTF.

This chain uses TRBV7-9 with TRBJ2-3; perhaps TRBD1 as D (6 bases). There are 15 residues in the CDR3. V was pared by 4 bases and J by 0 bases, with 11 bases between. Germline V gene data show CDR1 as SEHNR and CDR2 as FQNEAQ (reference sequence). The CDR3 is CASSSPGQSTDTQYF. Written as DNA, the CDR3 is TGTGCCAGCAGCTCCCCCGGACAGAGCACAGATACGCAGTATTTT.

J is TRBJ1-6 and V is TRBV7-9, with 10 nucleotides matching TRBD1. The CDR3 runs 17 residues. The V gene end was trimmed by 0 bases and the J gene end by 4 bases; junction bases not matched to a gene: 3. Germline CDR1 is SEHNR and CDR2 is FQNEAQ (reference sequence). The CDR3 is CASSLAGTGAYNSPLHF. In DNA form, the CDR3 reads TGTGCCAGCAGCTTAGCGGGGACAGGGGCATATAATTCACCCCTCCACTTT.

The chain couples TRBV11-3 to TRBJ2-1, with 8 bases that match TRBD2. The J segment lost 4 bases and the V segment lost 3 bases, leaving 5 bases of the junction unmatched. This CDR3 contains 15 residues. Germline loops: CDR1 SGHNT, CDR2 YENEEA. The DNA for the CDR3 is TGTGCCAGCAGCTTGACCAGCGGGGGTTACAATGAGCAGTTCTTC. Residues: CASSLTSGGYNEQFF.

This clone was observed a few times. The chain combines TRBV27 with TRBJ1-1, with 7 bases lining up with TRBD1. Trimming removed 6 bases from V and 4 bases from J; junction bases left unmatched: 11. The CDR3 covers 15 residues. Germline CDR1 is MNHEY and CDR2 is SMNVEV (reference sequence). CDR3 nucleotides: TGTGCCAGCAGCCCCCTAACCCACAGGGGCACTGAAGCTTTCTTT. Its protein is CASSPLTHRGTEAFF.

The chain is built from TRBV5-4 and TRBJ1-1; D perhaps matches TRBD1 (6 bases). The germline gives CDR1 SGHNT, CDR2 YYREEE (reference sequence). The CDR3 consists of 16 residues. Trimming removed 4 bases from V and 4 bases from J, with 20 bases in between. CDR3 sequence: CASSKRGGGSSTEAFF. CDR3 coding DNA: TGTGCCAGCAGCAAGAGGGGAGGGGGAAGTAGCACTGAAGCTTTCTTT.

The J gene is TRBJ2-1, the V gene TRBV6-2 or TRBV6-3; 11 bases match TRBD2. The V segment lost 5 bases and the J segment 7 bases; nucleotides outside the gene matches: 7. Germline CDR1 is MNHEY and CDR2 is SVGEGT. The CDR3 spans 15 residues. The CDR3 DNA follows: TGTGCCAGCAGTCAACATAGCGGGGGGGCGAATGAGCAGTTCTTC. Its translation is CASSQHSGGANEQFF.

In nucleotides, the CDR3 is TGTGCCAGCAATAACCCTCGGGGGGGTAGGAGCTCCTACGAGCAGTACTTC. Translating gives CASNNPRGGRSSYEQYF. The V call is TRBV5-5, the J call TRBJ2-7; TRBD2 matches at 8 bases. V lost 6 bases, J lost 0 bases, and 14 bases stayed unmatched. CDR3 length equals 17 residues. Germline CDR1 reads SGHKS; CDR2 reads YYEKEE (reference sequence).

J is TRBJ1-4 and V is TRBV6-1; D is perhaps TRBD1 (5 bases). This CDR3 is 17 amino acids long. V was shortened by 0 bases and J by 2 bases, with 13 bases between the two germline ends. The germline CDR1 and CDR2 sequences are MNHNS and SASEGT. The DNA of the CDR3 is TGTGCCAGCAGTGAAGCGGTGGGGCTAGTGACTAATGAAAAACTGTTTTTT. Its translation is CASSEAVGLVTNEKLFF.

The V call is TRBV7-2, the J call TRBJ1-2; D is unclear. Germline V lookup: CDR1 SGHTA, CDR2 FQGNSA. V was clipped by 1 base and J by 3 bases, with 15 bases between them. The CDR3 is 16 residues long. This chain's CDR3 is CASSLDPAGSYYGYTF. The CDR3 DNA follows: TGTGCCAGCAGCTTAGATCCCGCAGGCTCCTACTATGGCTACACCTTC.

CDR3 sequence reads: CASRSTGNEQFF. The DNA of the CDR3 is TGTGCCAGCAGATCCACCGGCAATGAGCAGTTCTTC. The chain combines TRBV28 with TRBJ2-1; D gene uncertain. V was clipped by 6 bases and J by 6 bases, with 9 bases between them. The germline V gene encodes CDR1 MDHEN and CDR2 SYDVKM. The CDR3 runs 12 residues. Using reference TRBV28 and TRBJ2-1 for the parts outside the CDR3, the full variable domain is DVKVTQSSRYLVKRTGEKVFLECVQDMDHENMFWYRQDPGLGLRLIYFSYDVKMKEKGDIPEGYSVSREKKERFSLILESASTNQTSMYLCASRSTGNEQFFGPGTRLTVL.